The next 20 T cell receptor beta chains were all read from a single sample in a study of cytomegalovirus exposure and HLA in healthy donors. Vbeta (60) and Jbeta (13) primers were used in the PCR. Profiling relied on immunoSEQ multiplex PCR, and the TCRdb table lists in-frame clones only, not all of them. Altogether about 200,000 clones are present, about 79% being singletons, with the ten largest covering 0.08% to 0.1%. Sample: PBMCs. The receptors were gathered from a boy aged 2 to 9 in good health and CMV-seronegative.

V and J are TRBV5-3 and TRBJ1-2; TRBD1 aligns across 7 bases. TRBV5-3 is given ORF status, its function remaining uncertain. The trim removed 7 bases at V and 9 bases at J, leaving 15 bases unmatched. The CDR3 has 14 residues. The CDR3 protein is CARGHEQGIWSYTF. The CDR3 region has the DNA TGTGCCAGAGGACACGAACAGGGGATCTGGAGCTACACCTTC.

J is TRBJ2-2 and V is TRBV4-1, with a possible D match to TRBD1 (6 bases). Per the germline V gene, CDR1 is MGHRA and CDR2 is YSYEKL. Trimming stripped 4 bases from V and 1 base from J, with 10 bases between. This CDR3 spans 15 amino acids. As DNA, the CDR3 is TGCGCCAGCAGCCCGACAGGTCTGAACACCGGGGAGCTGTTTTTT. It yields the protein CASSPTGLNTGELFF.

The chain combines TRBV27 with TRBJ2-7; 8 bases are a match to TRBD1. The germline gives CDR1 MNHEY, CDR2 SMNVEV (reference sequence). V shed 5 bases and J 3 bases; nucleotides not matched to a gene: 0. The CDR3 extends over 12 amino acids. CDR3 nucleotide sequence: TGTGCCAGCAGTGACAGGGGCTACGAGCAGTACTTC. Amino acid sequence: CASSDRGYEQYF.

The genes are TRBV4-3 and TRBJ2-6, with D unclear. This CDR3 has 16 amino acids. The ends were cut back, 3 bases at V and 0 bases at J, with 9 bases in the middle. Per the germline V gene, CDR1 is LGHNA and CDR2 is YSLEER. CDR3 coding DNA: TGCGCCAGCAGCCAGGAACAGAGCTCTGGGGCCAACGTCCTGACTTTC. Its translation is CASSQEQSSGANVLTF.

The rearrangement uses TRBV11-2 and TRBJ1-4; D might be TRBD1 (5 bases). Germline-derived CDR1 and CDR2 are SGHAT and FQNNGV. This CDR3 has 18 amino acids. V lost 1 base and J lost 0, with 15 bases in between. The CDR3 is CASSLGKGRSATNEKLFF. The CDR3 nucleotides read TGTGCCAGCAGCTTAGGGAAGGGGCGGTCCGCAACTAATGAAAAACTGTTTTTT. The variable domain in full, completed from reference TRBV11-2 and TRBJ1-4, reads EAGVAQSPRYKIIEKRQSVAFWCNPISGHATLYWYQQILGQGPKLLIQFQNNGVVDDSQLPKDRFSAERLKGVDSTLKIQPAKLEDSAVYLCASSLGKGRSATNEKLFFGSGTQLSVL.

The V call is TRBV27, the J call TRBJ1-2; 10 bases map to TRBD1. This CDR3 is built from 14 residues. The germline V gene encodes CDR1 MNHEY and CDR2 SMNVEV (reference sequence). J lost 7 bases, V lost 5 bases, and 7 bases had no gene match. CDR3 protein: CASSPTRTGGGYTF. The CDR3 bases are TGTGCCAGCAGTCCAACCAGGACAGGGGGTGGCTACACCTTC.

The CDR3 DNA follows: TGTGCCAGCAGCTTAAGGCGGGACAGTAACTATGGCTACACCTTC. Protein product: CASSLRRDSNYGYTF. The chain recombines TRBV7-2 with TRBJ1-2; 7 bases agree with TRBD1. Germline CDR1 and CDR2: SGHTA and FQGNSA. The CDR3 contains 15 residues. J gave up 1 base and V 2 bases, and 4 bases lay outside the gene matches.

This clone was observed a single time. This sequence joins TRBV4-2 and TRBJ1-2, with D tentatively TRBD1 (6 bases). Germline CDR1 reads LGHNA; CDR2 reads YNFKEQ. Deletions cut 1 base from V and 2 bases from J, with 14 bases between. The CDR3 is made up of 16 amino acids. The CDR3, as DNA: TGTGCCAGCAGCCAAGCCAGACAGGAGACGAACTATGGCTACACCTTC. Protein: CASSQARQETNYGYTF.

The chain has TRBV11-3 and TRBJ2-7, with TRBD2 matching over 9 bases. V lost 4 bases to trimming and J lost 3 bases; unmatched junction nucleotides: 1. Germline CDR1 reads SGHNT; CDR2 reads YENEEA. CDR3 size: 13 residues. The CDR3 loop is CASSYSGGYEQYF. In nucleotides, the CDR3 is TGTGCCAGCAGCTATAGCGGGGGCTACGAGCAGTACTTC.

The chain recombines TRBV5-5 with TRBJ1-1; D is unresolved. Germline V CDR1 and CDR2: SGHKS, YYEKEE (reference sequence). The V end was cut by 4 bases, the J end by 1 base, with 11 bases between. The CDR3 consists of 14 residues. CDR3 nucleotide sequence: TGTGCCAGCAGCCTGAGGTCCCCGAACACTGAAGCTTTCTTT. This encodes CASSLRSPNTEAFF.

V usage is TRBV12-5 and J usage is TRBJ2-7; tentative D call: TRBD1 (6 bases). Trimming left V 7 bases short and J 0 bases short, with 16 bases between. This CDR3 spans 15 amino acids. Germline lookup yields CDR1 LGHNT and CDR2 FRNRAP. The CDR3: CASAFSTGSSYEQYF. CDR3 sequence (DNA): TGTGCTAGTGCCTTCTCCACAGGGAGCTCCTACGAGCAGTACTTC. The entire variable domain, with the rest obtained from reference TRBV12-5 and TRBJ2-7, is as follows: DARVTQTPRHKVTEMGQEVTMRCQPILGHNTVFWYRQTMMQGLELLAYFRNRAPLDDSGMPKDRFSAEMPDATLATLKIQPSEPRDSAVYFCASAFSTGSSYEQYFGPGTRLTVT.

This chain uses TRBV29-1 with TRBJ2-4; D is possibly TRBD2 (5 bases). Germline lookup yields CDR1 SQVTM and CDR2 ANQGSEA. With 0 bases removed from V and 3 bases from J, the gap between germline ends came to 6 bases. This CDR3 spans 13 amino acids. The CDR3 sequence is CSVEEADKNIQYF. The CDR3 DNA follows: TGCAGCGTTGAAGAAGCGGACAAAAACATTCAGTACTTC. Combining the CDR3 with reference TRBV29-1 and TRBJ2-4 gives the whole variable domain SAVISQKPSRDICQRGTSLTIQCQVDSQVTMMFWYRQQPGQSLTLIATANQGSEATYESGFVIDKFPISRPNLTFSTLTVSNMSPEDSSIYLCSVEEADKNIQYFGAGTRLSVL.

The chain carries TRBV2 and TRBJ1-2; 12 bases are shared with TRBD1. Per the germline V gene, CDR1 is SNHLY and CDR2 is FYNNEI. CDR3 length equals 15 residues. V lost 3 bases and J lost 3; bases outside the gene matches: 2. The CDR3 region has the DNA TGTGCCAGCAGTGAGGGACAGGGGGCCCACTATGGCTACACCTTC. It specifies CASSEGQGAHYGYTF.

V usage is TRBV5-6 and J usage is TRBJ2-1; D ambiguous. Germline CDR1 reads SGHDT; CDR2 reads YYEEEE. This CDR3 spans 16 amino acids. Trimming removed 3 bases at V and 4 bases at J, with 17 bases between. The CDR3 bases are TGTGCCAGCAGCTCTACTATTGGCAGAATATACAATGAGCAGTTCTTC. Translating it yields CASSSTIGRIYNEQFF.

The chain carries TRBV6-5 and TRBJ1-2, with D possibly matching TRBD1 (5 bases). The germline V gene encodes CDR1 MNHEY and CDR2 SVGAGI. This CDR3 has 16 amino acids. V was clipped by 0 bases and J by 4 bases, with 15 bases between them. The CDR3 protein is CASSYSSGGTSYGYTF. The CDR3 DNA reads TGTGCCAGCAGTTACTCGAGCGGGGGAACCAGCTATGGCTACACCTTC.

The rearrangement links TRBV4-1 to TRBJ1-2; D remains unclear. Germline V gene data show CDR1 as MGHRA and CDR2 as YSYEKL. This CDR3 region has 13 residues. V was cut by 4 bases and J by 6 bases, with 12 bases left in between. The CDR3 is CASSPRAQDGYTF. The CDR3 nucleotides read TGCGCCAGCAGCCCACGAGCCCAGGATGGCTACACCTTC.

The rearrangement links TRBV9 to TRBJ2-5, with 8 bases matching TRBD2. TRBJ2-7 matches the DNA end more closely, so the J call is doubtful. CDR1 and CDR2 from the germline V gene are SGDLS and YYNGEE. The CDR3 has 15 amino acids. The CDR3 here is CASSAGSGGQYEQYF. CDR3 in DNA: TGTGCCAGCAGCGCCGGGAGCGGGGGCCAGTACGAGCAGTACTTC.

The chain combines TRBV28 with TRBJ2-7; D unclear. Per the germline V gene, CDR1 is MDHEN and CDR2 is SYDVKM. Trimming left V 5 bases short and J 2 bases short, with 16 bases between. The CDR3 runs 15 residues. The DNA of the CDR3 is TGTGCCAGCAGTCCACCACTACACACCACCTACGAGCAGTACTTC. Translation: CASSPPLHTTYEQYF.

The chain carries TRBV6-5 and TRBJ1-4; 7 bases map to TRBD1. V was pared by 0 bases and J by 2 bases, with 0 bases of the junction left unmatched. The germline CDR1 and CDR2 sequences are MNHEY and SVGAGI. CDR3 length equals 15 residues. CDR3: CASSYSGQTNEKLFF. The CDR3, as DNA: TGTGCCAGCAGTTACTCGGGACAGACTAATGAAAAACTGTTTTTT.

This chain joins TRBV4-3 and TRBJ1-5, with 7 bases lining up with TRBD1. The CDR3 covers 15 residues. Looked up from germline, CDR1 is LGHNA and CDR2 is YSLEER. After removal of 0 bases from V and 2 bases from J, the junction contained 1 base not matched to a gene. The CDR3 protein is CASSQETGGNQPQHF. Here the CDR3 DNA reads TGCGCCAGCAGCCAAGAAACAGGGGGCAATCAGCCCCAGCATTTT.